This is a list of T cell receptor beta chains from one sample in a study of cytomegalovirus exposure and HLA in healthy donors. This table comes from immunoSEQ multiplex PCR, and its TCRdb copy is limited to in-frame clones, with some not included. This table holds around 160,000 clones, approximately 79% found once. Sequencing was done on a sample of PBMCs. The source of these receptors is a woman aged 40-49 years in good health and CMV-seropositive. Both conserved end residues are part of each CDR3. Each record gives: clone size, D gene, V gene, J gene, CDR3 DNA, CDR3 protein. A D gene is named only where the DNA matches it firmly. Clone sizes are given selectively: once, few, many, or a class where the clone is expanded.

clone size: few; D gene: -; V gene: TRBV5-1; J gene: TRBJ1-1; CDR3 DNA: TGCGCCAGCAGCTTGGGGGGGCAGAACACTGAAGCTTTCTTT; CDR3 protein: CASSLGGQNTEAFF
clone size: -; D gene: TRBD1; V gene: TRBV6-5; J gene: TRBJ1-2; CDR3 DNA: TGTGCCAGCAGTCGAGATCGGACAGGGGTTTTTCACTTC; CDR3 protein: CASSRDRTGVFHF
clone size: -; D gene: -; V gene: TRBV10-3; J gene: TRBJ1-5; CDR3 DNA: TGTGCCATCAGTGAGAGTAGAATCCCCACGCATTTT; CDR3 protein: CAISESRIPTHF
clone size: -; D gene: TRBD1; V gene: TRBV7-2; J gene: TRBJ1-1; CDR3 DNA: TGTGCCAGCAGCGTTAGTCGACAGGGAATTACTGAAGCTTTCTTT; CDR3 protein: CASSVSRQGITEAFF
clone size: -; D gene: TRBD2; V gene: TRBV5-4; J gene: TRBJ2-2; CDR3 DNA: TGTGCCAGCAGAGTTTTAGCGGGGGGGCGGACCGGGGAGCTGTTTTTT; CDR3 protein: CASRVLAGGRTGELFF
clone size: -; D gene: -; V gene: TRBV11-2; J gene: TRBJ1-1; CDR3 DNA: TGTGCCAGCAGCTTAGACAGAAGAGGCACTGAAGCTTTCTTT; CDR3 protein: CASSLDRRGTEAFF
clone size: -; D gene: -; V gene: TRBV2; J gene: TRBJ1-2; CDR3 DNA: TGTGCCAGCAGAGCTAGGGGCGGGGATATGGGCTACACCTTC; CDR3 protein: CASRARGGDMGYTF
clone size: few; D gene: -; V gene: TRBV4-1; J gene: TRBJ2-1; CDR3 DNA: TGCGCCAGCAGCCAGCTGACGTTGACAGTTTATAATGAGCAGTTCTTC; CDR3 protein: CASSQLTLTVYNEQFF
clone size: -; D gene: TRBD1; V gene: TRBV11-1; J gene: TRBJ1-2; CDR3 DNA: TGTGCCAGCACCGGACAGGGGTATGGCTACACCTTC; CDR3 protein: CASTGQGYGYTF
clone size: -; D gene: -; V gene: TRBV2; J gene: TRBJ2-3; CDR3 DNA: TGTGCCAGCAGTGGAGGAGAGCAGGATACGCAGTATTTT; CDR3 protein: CASSGGEQDTQYF
clone size: few; D gene: -; V gene: TRBV7-2; J gene: TRBJ2-3; CDR3 DNA: TGTGCCAGCAGCCTATCACGGGGTTACGAACTGGATTCGCAGTATTTT; CDR3 protein: CASSLSRGYELDSQYF
clone size: -; D gene: TRBD1; V gene: TRBV27; J gene: TRBJ1-5; CDR3 DNA: TGTGCCAGCAGGGCGGACCGGGACAGACATAGCAATCAGCCCCAGCATTTT; CDR3 protein: CASRADRDRHSNQPQHF
clone size: -; D gene: -; V gene: TRBV6-6; J gene: TRBJ1-1; CDR3 DNA: TGTGCCACAAACAGGGAGGGGGACACTGAAGCTTTCTTT; CDR3 protein: CATNREGDTEAFF
clone size: -; D gene: -; V gene: TRBV7-9; J gene: TRBJ1-6; CDR3 DNA: TGTTCCAGCAGCTTAGAGGGGGAAGGTTCACCCCTCCACTTT; CDR3 protein: CSSSLEGEGSPLHF
clone size: -; D gene: TRBD1; V gene: TRBV11-2; J gene: TRBJ2-7; CDR3 DNA: TGTGCCAGCAGCTTAGATTTAGGACAGGGGACTTACGAGCAGTACTTC; CDR3 protein: CASSLDLGQGTYEQYF
clone size: -; D gene: -; V gene: TRBV7-9; J gene: TRBJ1-1; CDR3 DNA: TGTTCCAGCAGCTCCATCGGTACCATCAACAGTGAAGCTTTCTTT; CDR3 protein: CSSSSIGTINSEAFF
clone size: -; D gene: -; V gene: TRBV5-1; J gene: TRBJ1-4; CDR3 DNA: TGCGCCAGCACCGAGGGGGGGTTTAATGAAAAACTGTTTTTT; CDR3 protein: CASTEGGFNEKLFF
clone size: -; D gene: TRBD1; V gene: TRBV7-9; J gene: TRBJ2-7; CDR3 DNA: TGTGCCAGCAGCTCGGGACAGGGGAGGTACGAGCAGTACTTC; CDR3 protein: CASSSGQGRYEQYF
clone size: -; D gene: -; V gene: TRBV6-5; J gene: TRBJ1-1; CDR3 DNA: TGTGCCAGCAATAGATTTTGGGGGGACACTGAAGCTTTCTTT; CDR3 protein: CASNRFWGDTEAFF
clone size: few; D gene: TRBD1; V gene: TRBV6-4; J gene: TRBJ1-6; CDR3 DNA: TGTGCCAGCAGTGCACAGGGGGCAGGGTCACCCCTCCACTTT; CDR3 protein: CASSAQGAGSPLHF
clone size: -; D gene: -; V gene: TRBV6-5; J gene: TRBJ1-2; CDR3 DNA: TGTGCCAGCTCCCCCAAGGGGAACTATGGCTACACCTTC; CDR3 protein: CASSPKGNYGYTF
clone size: -; D gene: -; V gene: TRBV9; J gene: TRBJ1-1; CDR3 DNA: TGTGCCAGCAGCCCAGTGGGGGCCCGAACTGAAGCTTTCTTT; CDR3 protein: CASSPVGARTEAFF
clone size: -; D gene: TRBD1; V gene: TRBV19; J gene: TRBJ1-1; CDR3 DNA: TGTGCCAGTACCAGGGACAGGGTGAACACTGAAGCTTTCTTT; CDR3 protein: CASTRDRVNTEAFF
clone size: -; D gene: -; V gene: TRBV28; J gene: TRBJ1-1; CDR3 DNA: TGTGCCAGCAGTTTAAACAGGGTTTACACTGAAGCTTTCTTT; CDR3 protein: CASSLNRVYTEAFF
clone size: -; D gene: -; V gene: TRBV9; J gene: TRBJ2-7; CDR3 DNA: TGTGCCAGCAGCGTGTCCGTTAGCGGCTACGAGCAGTACTTC; CDR3 protein: CASSVSVSGYEQYF
clone size: -; D gene: -; V gene: TRBV4-1; J gene: TRBJ1-1; CDR3 DNA: TGCGCCAGCAGCGCGGGCCCCGATCAAGCTTTCTTT; CDR3 protein: CASSAGPDQAFF
clone size: -; D gene: TRBD1; V gene: TRBV10-2; J gene: TRBJ1-6; CDR3 DNA: TGCGCCAGCAGTCCGGGACAGGGGGCCGGTTCACCCCTCCACTTT; CDR3 protein: CASSPGQGAGSPLHF
clone size: -; D gene: -; V gene: TRBV5-1; J gene: TRBJ2-2; CDR3 DNA: TGCGCCAGCAGCTTGGACGGGGGAGATTTAGGAGGGGAGCTGTTTTTT; CDR3 protein: CASSLDGGDLGGELFF
clone size: -; D gene: -; V gene: TRBV7-7; J gene: TRBJ2-1; CDR3 DNA: TGTGCCAGCAGCTTATCAGGGAACCATGAGCAGTTCTTC; CDR3 protein: CASSLSGNHEQFF
clone size: -; D gene: -; V gene: TRBV6-4; J gene: TRBJ1-5; CDR3 DNA: TGTGCCAGCAGTGACTCGACTAGTTTCAGCAGTTATAGCAATCAGCCCCAGCATTTT; CDR3 protein: CASSDSTSFSSYSNQPQHF